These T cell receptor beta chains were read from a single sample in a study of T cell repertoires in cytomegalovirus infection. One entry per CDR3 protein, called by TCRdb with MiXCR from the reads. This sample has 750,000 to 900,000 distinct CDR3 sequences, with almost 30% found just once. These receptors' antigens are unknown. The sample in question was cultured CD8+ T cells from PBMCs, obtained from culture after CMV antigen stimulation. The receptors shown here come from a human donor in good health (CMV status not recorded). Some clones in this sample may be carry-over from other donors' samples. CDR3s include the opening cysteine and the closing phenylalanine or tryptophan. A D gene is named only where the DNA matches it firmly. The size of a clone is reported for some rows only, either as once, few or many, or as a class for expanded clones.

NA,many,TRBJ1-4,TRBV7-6,TGTGCCAGCAGCTTAGGTTCGGGGGCAAATGAAAAACTGTTTTTT,CASSLGSGANEKLFF
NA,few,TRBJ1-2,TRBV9,TGTGCCAGCAGCGCTAAACTACAGGGTGAAGGCTACACCTTC,CASSAKLQGEGYTF
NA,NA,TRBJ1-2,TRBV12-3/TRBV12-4,TGTGCCAGCAGTTTGCTGTGGGGAGCCGTTTCTGGCTACACCTTC,CASSLLWGAVSGYTF
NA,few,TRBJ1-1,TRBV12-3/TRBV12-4,TGTGCCAGCAGTCTTCACAGGGAGGCAGCTTTCTTT,CASSLHREAAFF
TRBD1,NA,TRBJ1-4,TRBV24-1,TGTGCCACCAGTGATTTGGGCAGGGGGCCTCTAACTAATGAAAAACTGTTTTTT,CATSDLGRGPLTNEKLFF
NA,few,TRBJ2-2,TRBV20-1,TGCAGTGCTAGAGACGGACACCCGAACACCGGGGAGCTGTTTTTT,CSARDGHPNTGELFF
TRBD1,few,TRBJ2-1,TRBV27,TGTGCCAGCAGTGGAGCCGGGACAGTGTCCATACTTCGGCACAATGAGCAGTTCTTC,CASSGAGTVSILRHNEQFF
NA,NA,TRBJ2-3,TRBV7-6,TGTGCCAGCAGCCCTGCCGGACTCTTAGATACGCAGTATTTT,CASSPAGLLDTQYF
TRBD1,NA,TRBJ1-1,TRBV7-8,TGTGCCAGCAGCCCGCGGACAGGGCAAACAGGGACTGAAGCTTTCTTT,CASSPRTGQTGTEAFF
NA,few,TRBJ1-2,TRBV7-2,TGTGCCAGCAGCTTAGATACAGGCGGGGGCTATGGCTACACCTTC,CASSLDTGGGYGYTF
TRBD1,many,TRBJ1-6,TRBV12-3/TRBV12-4,TGTGCCAGCAGTTGGACAGGGCAGAATTCACCCCTCCACTTT,CASSWTGQNSPLHF
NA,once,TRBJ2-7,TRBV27,TGTGCCAGCAGCCTGACCTTGGACTTCCGGGAGAACGAGCAGTACTTC,CASSLTLDFRENEQYF
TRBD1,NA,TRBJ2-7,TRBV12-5,TGTGCTAGTGGTTTCGACCCAACCCGGGACAGGGATGACGAGCAGTACTTC,CASGFDPTRDRDDEQYF
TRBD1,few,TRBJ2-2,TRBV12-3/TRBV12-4,TGTGCCAGCAGTTTCAGGACAGGGTATTTAGCCGGGGAGCTGTTTTTT,CASSFRTGYLAGELFF
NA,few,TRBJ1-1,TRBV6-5,TGTGCCAGTCTTGGAAATTTGAACACTGAAGCTTTCTTT,CASLGNLNTEAFF
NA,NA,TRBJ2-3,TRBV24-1,TGTGCCACCAGTGACCCAGGGGCCGGCACAGATACGCAGTATTTT,CATSDPGAGTDTQYF
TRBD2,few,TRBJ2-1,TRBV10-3,TGTGCCATCAGTGAGTCGTTGCGGGGGGGCTTCGATGAGCAGTTCTTC,CAISESLRGGFDEQFF
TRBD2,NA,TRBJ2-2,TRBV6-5,TGTGCCAGCAGTTACTCGACTAGCGGGGGGGAGGGTCTGGCCGGGGAGCTGTTTTTT,CASSYSTSGGEGLAGELFF
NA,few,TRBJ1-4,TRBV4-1,TGCGCCAGCAGCCAAGATCGTCTTGCTTCTAATGAAAAACTGTTTTTT,CASSQDRLASNEKLFF
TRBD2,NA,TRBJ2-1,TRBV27,TGTGCCAGCAGTAATAGCGGGGGGGCCCCCAATGAGCAGTTCTTC,CASSNSGGAPNEQFF
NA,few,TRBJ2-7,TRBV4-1,TGCGCCAGCAGCCAAGACCGGTATTCCTACGAGCAGTACTTC,CASSQDRYSYEQYF
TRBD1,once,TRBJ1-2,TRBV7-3,TGTGCCAGCAGCTTGACAGGGGCTCACGGGTATGGCTACACCTTC,CASSLTGAHGYGYTF
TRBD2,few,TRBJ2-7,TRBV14,TGTGCCAGCAGCCAAGATGGGAGGGCCGAGCAGTACTTC,CASSQDGRAEQYF
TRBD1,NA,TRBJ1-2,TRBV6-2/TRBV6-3,TGTGCCAGCAGCCGCCGGGACAGGGACATCTATGGCTACACCTTC,CASSRRDRDIYGYTF
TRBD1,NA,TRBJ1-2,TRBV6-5,TGTGCCAGCAGTTTTAGGGGGCTCAGCTATGGCTACACCTTC,CASSFRGLSYGYTF
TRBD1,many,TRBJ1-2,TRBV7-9,TGTGCCAGCAGCCCGACAGGGGTCAAGTCCCACTATGGCTACACCTTC,CASSPTGVKSHYGYTF
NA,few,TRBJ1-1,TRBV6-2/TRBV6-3,TGTGCCAGCAGGACCCAGGGTAACACTGAAGCTTTCTTT,CASRTQGNTEAFF
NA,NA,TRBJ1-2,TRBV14,TGTGCCAGCAGCCCCATGACAGTGAACTATGGCTACACCTTC,CASSPMTVNYGYTF
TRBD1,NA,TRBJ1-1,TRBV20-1,TGCAGTGCTCCAACAGGGGGCCCAGGCACTGAAGCTTTCTTT,CSAPTGGPGTEAFF
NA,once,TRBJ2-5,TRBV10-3,TGTGCCATCAGTGTCGGGGACTCTACCGAGACCCAGTACTTC,CAISVGDSTETQYF
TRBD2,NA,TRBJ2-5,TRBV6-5,TGTGCCAGCAGTTCAGCGCTAGCGGACCAAGAGACTCAGTACTTC,CASSSALADQETQYF
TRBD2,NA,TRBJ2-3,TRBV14,TGTGCCAGCAGCCGCGCGGGGGGCTACACAGATACGCAGTATTTT,CASSRAGGYTDTQYF